The clone carrying this TCR beta chain was seen a few times. There are 16 residues in the CDR3. V lost 1 base, J lost 0 bases, and 3 bases stayed unmatched. CDR1 is SNHLY and CDR2 is FYNNEI in the germline V gene. The entry originates in a study of blood T cell repertoires in COVID-19. About the research overall: Acute-phase and convalescent COVID-19 samples originated in the United States, Italy and Spain. Nucleic acid was either cDNA or gDNA, and it came from T cells, B-cell-depleted T cells, or PBMCs.

In the original workflow: It was from reference gene primer amplification that nucleated cell counts were estimated. Assay used: immunoSEQ multiplex PCR; TCRdb lists only in-frame clones, some missing. Clone size and the V and J calls come from that table; the DNA yielded D and trimming. Found here are about 94,000 clones, 80% of them singletons; the top ten hold under 20%. This chain uses TRBV2 with TRBJ1-3; TRBD1 agrees at 7 bases. Sequencing was done on a sample of peripheral blood. The receptor was isolated from a human donor in a cohort sampled during active COVID-19. CDR3 residues: CASSEGTGNSGNTIYF. CDR3 bases: TGTGCCAGCAGTGAAGGGACAGGAAACTCTGGAAACACCATATATTTT.